Ten or more counts support the clone carrying this T cell receptor beta chain. This entry is derived from a study of spatial heterogeneity in lung cancer. This sample's time point: sample taken at primary tumor resection. Sequencing was performed on whole RNA extracted from tumor and nontumor lung tissue, or from frozen PBMC, and the material was left unsorted. MiXCR, applied by TCRdb to the 5' RACE reads, yields one record per CDR3 protein. Of 14,000 to 15,000 distinct CDR3 sequences listed, under 14% are singletons. CDR1 is ENHRY, CDR2 SYGVKD, per germline. Trimming took off 10 bases at V and 4 bases at J, with 20 bases between the two ends. There are 15 residues in the CDR3.

The V gene is TRBV10-3, the J gene TRBJ1-5; D remains ambiguous. Sequencing used PBMCs, obtained at surgery. This clonotype originated in a female donor with early-stage non-small cell lung cancer. The CDR3 here is CATRPVLQDNQPQHF. The CDR3, as DNA: TGTGCCACCCGCCCGGTACTACAAGATAATCAGCCCCAGCATTTT.